The clone carrying this TCR beta chain has just one count. The CDR3 loop spans 13 amino acids. The V and J ends lost 3 bases and 3 bases, in that order; junction bases with no gene match: 2. CDR1 is SGHVS, CDR2 FQNEAQ, per germline. The data were obtained in a study of blood T cell repertoires in COVID-19. Study background: There were acute and convalescent COVID-19 samples, and they came from the United States, Italy and Spain. PBMCs, B-cell-depleted T cells, or T cells provided the cDNA or gDNA that made up the material.

Authors' processing steps: It was from reference gene primer amplification that nucleated cell counts were estimated. The repertoire was sequenced with immunoSEQ multiplex PCR; TCRdb's copy has only in-frame clones and lacks some. The V and J calls and clone size are taken from that table; D and trimming were inferred from the DNA. The sample lists over 150,000 clones, about nine tenths seen once, with around 1.1% in the top ten. The chain links TRBV7-8 to TRBJ2-7; 7 nucleotides align to TRBD1. The sequencing input was peripheral blood. The TCR originated in a man aged 30 to 45 with acute or convalescent COVID-19. The CDR3 DNA is TGTGCCAGCAGCTTTGCAGGGGGCTACGAGCAGTACTTC. Translation gives CASSFAGGYEQYF.